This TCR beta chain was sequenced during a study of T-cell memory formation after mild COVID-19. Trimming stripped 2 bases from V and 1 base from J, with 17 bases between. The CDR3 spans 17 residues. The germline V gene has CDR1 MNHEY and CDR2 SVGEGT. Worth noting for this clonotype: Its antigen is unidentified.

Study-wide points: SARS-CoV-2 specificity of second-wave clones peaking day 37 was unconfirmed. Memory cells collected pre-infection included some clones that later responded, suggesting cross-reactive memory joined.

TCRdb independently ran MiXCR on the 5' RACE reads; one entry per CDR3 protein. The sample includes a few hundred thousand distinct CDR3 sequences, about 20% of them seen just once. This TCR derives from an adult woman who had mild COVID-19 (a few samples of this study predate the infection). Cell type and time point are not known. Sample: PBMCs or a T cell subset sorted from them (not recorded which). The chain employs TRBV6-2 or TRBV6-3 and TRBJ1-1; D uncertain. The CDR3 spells CASSYANLAGSNTEAFF. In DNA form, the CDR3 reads TGTGCCAGCAGTTACGCCAACCTGGCAGGTTCGAACACTGAAGCTTTCTTT.